The source of this TCR beta chain is a study of Graves' ophthalmopathy and Graves' hyperthyroidism. The study amplified TCR beta CDR3 regions using RNA transcripts. HTBI primers primed a first-round RT-PCR, and a second-round multiplex PCR followed. MiXCR, applied by TCRdb to the multiplex PCR reads, yields one record per CDR3 protein. The sample carries around 1.1 million distinct CDR3 sequences, about 40% recorded once. Sequencing was carried out using peripheral blood or thyroid tissue (not recorded which). The sequence derives from an adult man with Graves' hyperthyroidism.

The CDR3 DNA reads TGTGCCAGCAGCTGGGAAGCTACATCGAACACCGGGGAGCTGTTTTTT. Translation gives CASSWEATSNTGELFF. The J gene is TRBJ2-2, the V gene TRBV11-2; D gene unclear. Germline V gene sequence: CDR1 SGHAT, CDR2 FQNNGV. V was clipped by 4 bases and J by 0 bases, with 12 bases between them. This CDR3 contains 16 residues.